This TCR beta chain was identified in a study of blood T cell repertoires in COVID-19. Study-wide context: Researchers got acute and convalescent COVID-19 samples from the United States, Italy and Spain. The analysed material was cDNA or gDNA that came from T cells, B-cell-depleted T cells, or PBMCs.

Original handling: Quantification of nucleated cells was approximated via reference gene primer amplification. Using immunoSEQ multiplex PCR, the repertoire was profiled, and TCRdb retains in-frame clones only, with some absent. The V and J calls and clone size are taken from that table; D and trimming were inferred from the DNA. The sample has 200,000 to 300,000 clones, under 85% seen once. Germline values: CDR1 LNHDA, CDR2 SQIVND (reference sequence). Trimming took 3 bases from V and 3 from J; bases not matched to a gene: 11. This CDR3 spans 18 amino acids. The sequencing sample was made of peripheral blood. This clonotype originated in a human donor in a cohort sampled during active COVID-19. The gene calls are TRBV19 and TRBJ1-4, with TRBD1 matching 9 bases. CDR3 nucleotides: TGTGCCAGTAGTATTCTTTATCGTGGGACAGGGTCTAATGAAAAACTGTTTTTT. Translation gives CASSILYRGTGSNEKLFF.